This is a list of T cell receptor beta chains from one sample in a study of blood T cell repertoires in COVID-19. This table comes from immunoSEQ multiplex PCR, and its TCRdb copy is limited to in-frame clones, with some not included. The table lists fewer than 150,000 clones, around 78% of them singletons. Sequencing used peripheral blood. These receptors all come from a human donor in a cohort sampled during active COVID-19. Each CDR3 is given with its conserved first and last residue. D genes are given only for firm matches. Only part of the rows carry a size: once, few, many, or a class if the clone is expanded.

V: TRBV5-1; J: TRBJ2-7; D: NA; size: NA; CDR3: CASSFQQGSYEQYF; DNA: TGCGCCAGCAGCTTCCAACAGGGCTCCTACGAGCAGTACTTC
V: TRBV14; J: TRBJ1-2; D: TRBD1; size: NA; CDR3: CASSPGQAGLYGYTF; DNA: TGTGCCAGCAGCCCGGGACAGGCCGGACTCTATGGCTACACCTTC
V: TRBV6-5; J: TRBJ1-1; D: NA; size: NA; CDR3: CATREANTEAFF; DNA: TGTGCCACCAGGGAGGCGAACACTGAAGCTTTCTTT
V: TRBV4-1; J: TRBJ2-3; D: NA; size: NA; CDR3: CASSQIFDTQYF; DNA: TGCGCCAGCAGCCAAATCTTTGATACGCAGTATTTT
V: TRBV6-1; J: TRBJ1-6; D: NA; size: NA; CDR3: CASSEVERESPLHF; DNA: TGTGCCAGCAGTGAAGTCGAGAGGGAGTCACCCCTCCACTTT
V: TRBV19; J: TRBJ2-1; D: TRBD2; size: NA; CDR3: CASSIGAGSGGGNEQFF; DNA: TGTGCCAGTAGTATAGGGGCCGGGAGCGGGGGGGGCAATGAGCAGTTCTTC
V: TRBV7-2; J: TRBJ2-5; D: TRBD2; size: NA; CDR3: CASSLGSASGQETQYF; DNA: TGTGCCAGCAGCTTAGGGTCGGCTAGCGGGCAAGAGACCCAGTACTTC
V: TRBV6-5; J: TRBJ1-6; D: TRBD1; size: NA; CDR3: CASRTGTGYSPLHF; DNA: TGTGCCAGCAGAACCGGGACAGGGTATTCACCCCTCCACTTT
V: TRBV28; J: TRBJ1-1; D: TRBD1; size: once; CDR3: CASSLPGTGLMNTEAFF; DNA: TGTGCCAGCAGTTTACCGGGGACAGGCCTTATGAACACTGAAGCTTTCTTT
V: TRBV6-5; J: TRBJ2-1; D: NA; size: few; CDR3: CASVMGRSSYNEQFF; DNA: TGTGCCAGTGTGATGGGGAGGAGCTCCTACAATGAGCAGTTCTTC
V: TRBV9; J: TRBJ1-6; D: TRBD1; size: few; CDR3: CASSASGQDNSPLHF; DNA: TGTGCCAGCAGCGCATCGGGACAGGATAATTCACCCCTCCACTTT
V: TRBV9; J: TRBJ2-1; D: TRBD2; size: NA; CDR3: CASSALSIAGVNEQFF; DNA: TGTGCCAGCAGCGCCCTCTCAATAGCGGGGGTCAATGAGCAGTTCTTC
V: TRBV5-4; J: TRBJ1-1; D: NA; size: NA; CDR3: CASSLGWGQGTEAFF; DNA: TGTGCCAGCAGCTTGGGCTGGGGGCAAGGGACTGAAGCTTTCTTT
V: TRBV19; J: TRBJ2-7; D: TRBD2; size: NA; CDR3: CASSIGGGGAFYEQYF; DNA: TGTGCCAGTAGTATAGGTGGCGGGGGGGCCTTCTACGAGCAGTACTTC
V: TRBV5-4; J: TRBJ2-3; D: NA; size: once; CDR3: CASSLNVGANTDTQYF; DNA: TGTGCCAGCAGCTTGAACGTGGGGGCAAACACAGATACGCAGTATTTT
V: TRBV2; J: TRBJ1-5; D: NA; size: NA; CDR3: CASSESAGYQPQHF; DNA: TGTGCCAGCAGTGAATCGGCAGGGTATCAGCCCCAGCATTTT
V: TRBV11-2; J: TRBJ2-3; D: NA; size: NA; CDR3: CASSLVSGPLTDTQYF; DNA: TGTGCCAGCAGCTTAGTCTCAGGGCCGCTCACAGATACGCAGTATTTT
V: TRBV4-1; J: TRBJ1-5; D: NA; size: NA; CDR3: CASSQDPLNQPQHF; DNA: TGCGCCAGCAGCCAAGATCCCCTGAATCAGCCCCAGCATTTT
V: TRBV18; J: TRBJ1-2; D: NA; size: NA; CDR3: CASSPFDQGTSVYGYTF; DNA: TGTGCCAGCTCACCATTCGACCAAGGGACAAGTGTCTATGGCTACACCTTC
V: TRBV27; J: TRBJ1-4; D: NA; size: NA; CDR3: CASREDPATNEKLFF; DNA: TGTGCCAGCAGGGAGGACCCTGCAACTAATGAAAAACTGTTTTTT
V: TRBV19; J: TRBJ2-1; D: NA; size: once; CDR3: CASSIRRAHNEQFF; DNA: TGTGCCAGTAGTATCCGGAGGGCCCACAATGAGCAGTTCTTC
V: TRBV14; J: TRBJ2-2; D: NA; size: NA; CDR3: CASSPRDSWTGELFF; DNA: TGTGCCAGCAGCCCCCGGGACTCCTGGACCGGGGAGCTGTTTTTT
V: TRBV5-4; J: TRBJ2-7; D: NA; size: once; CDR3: CASSLRTDNYEQYF; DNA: TGTGCCAGCAGCTTAAGGACAGATAACTACGAGCAGTACTTC
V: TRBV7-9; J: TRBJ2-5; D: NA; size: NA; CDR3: CASSLVGRAQGETQYF; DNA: TGTGCCAGCAGCTTAGTTGGCAGGGCCCAGGGAGAGACCCAGTACTTC
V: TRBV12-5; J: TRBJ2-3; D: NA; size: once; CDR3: CASGRESSSTDTQYF; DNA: TGTGCTAGTGGGAGAGAATCTTCTAGCACAGATACGCAGTATTTT
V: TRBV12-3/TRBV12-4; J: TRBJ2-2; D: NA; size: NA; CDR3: CASSYLDTGELFF; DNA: TGTGCCAGCAGTTACTTAGACACCGGGGAGCTGTTTTTT
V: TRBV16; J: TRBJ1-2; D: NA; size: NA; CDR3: CASSQWERDGYTF; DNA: TGTGCCAGCAGCCAATGGGAGAGGGATGGCTACACCTTC
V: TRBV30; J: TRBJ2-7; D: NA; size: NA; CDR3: CAWAASAAYEQYF; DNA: TGTGCCTGGGCGGCCAGCGCAGCCTACGAGCAGTACTTC
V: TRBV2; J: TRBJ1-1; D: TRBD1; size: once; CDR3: CASRGSGTANTEAFF; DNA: TGTGCCAGCAGGGGTTCGGGGACAGCGAACACTGAAGCTTTCTTT
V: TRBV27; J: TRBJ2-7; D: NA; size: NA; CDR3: CASSLRGYEQYF; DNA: TGTGCCAGCAGTTTGCGGGGCTACGAGCAGTACTTC
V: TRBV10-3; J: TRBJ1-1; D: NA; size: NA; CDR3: CAISSTGQSEAFF; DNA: TGTGCCATCAGTAGCACCGGACAGTCTGAAGCTTTCTTT
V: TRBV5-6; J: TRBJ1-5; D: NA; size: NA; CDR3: CASSLGRRYNQPQHF; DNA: TGTGCCAGCAGCTTGGGGAGACGGTACAATCAGCCCCAGCATTTT
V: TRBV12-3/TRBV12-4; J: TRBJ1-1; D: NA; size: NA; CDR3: CASSFGGAEAFF; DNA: TGTGCCAGCAGTTTTGGGGGCGCTGAAGCTTTCTTT
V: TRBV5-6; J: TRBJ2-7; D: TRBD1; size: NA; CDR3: CASSLTKGARYEQYF; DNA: TGTGCCAGCAGCTTAACGAAGGGGGCGAGATACGAGCAGTACTTC
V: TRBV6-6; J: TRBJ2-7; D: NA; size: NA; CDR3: CASSYPQGSYEQYF; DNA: TGTGCCAGCAGTTATCCCCAGGGATCCTACGAGCAGTACTTC
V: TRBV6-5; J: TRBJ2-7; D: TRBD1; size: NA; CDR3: CASSYTGTGAYEQYF; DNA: TGTGCCAGCAGTTACACCGGGACAGGCGCCTACGAGCAGTACTTC
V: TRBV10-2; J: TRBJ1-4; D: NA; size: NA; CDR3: CASTKPGEKLFF; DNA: TGCGCCAGCACGAAACCGGGTGAAAAACTGTTTTTT
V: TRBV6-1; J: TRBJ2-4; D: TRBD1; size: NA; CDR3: CASSATPGQGASKNIQYF; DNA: TGTGCCAGCAGTGCGACTCCGGGACAGGGGGCGTCCAAAAACATTCAGTACTTC
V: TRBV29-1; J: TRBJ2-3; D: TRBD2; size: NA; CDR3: CSVLGLAGGPQSDTQYF; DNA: TGCAGCGTCCTCGGGCTAGCGGGGGGGCCGCAGTCAGATACGCAGTATTTT
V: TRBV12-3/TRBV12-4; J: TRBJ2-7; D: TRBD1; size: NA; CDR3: CASSPAGTGLHF; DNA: TGTGCCAGCAGTCCCGCGGGGACAGGTCTCCACTTC
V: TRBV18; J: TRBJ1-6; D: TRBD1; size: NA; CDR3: CASSPSTGESPLHF; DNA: TGTGCCAGCTCACCCTCGACAGGGGAATCACCCCTCCACTTT
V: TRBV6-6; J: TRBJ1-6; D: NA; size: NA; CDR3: CASSQTDYNSPLHF; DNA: TGTGCCAGCAGCCAGACAGATTATAATTCACCCCTCCACTTT
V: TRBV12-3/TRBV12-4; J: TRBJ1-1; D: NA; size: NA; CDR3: CASSRDGGAEAFF; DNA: TGTGCCAGCAGCCGGGACGGGGGTGCAGAAGCTTTCTTT
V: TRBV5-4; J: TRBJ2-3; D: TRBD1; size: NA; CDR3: CASSLSRGPGDTQYF; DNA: TGTGCCAGCAGCTTGTCTAGGGGGCCTGGAGATACGCAGTATTTT
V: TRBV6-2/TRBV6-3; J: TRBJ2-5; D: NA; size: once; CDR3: CASSYGRSTGTQYF; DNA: TGTGCCAGCAGTTACGGGAGGAGCACTGGGACCCAGTACTTC
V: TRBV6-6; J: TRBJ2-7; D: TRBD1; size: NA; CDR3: CASSQTRGREQYF; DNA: TGTGCCAGCAGTCAGACCAGGGGGCGCGAGCAGTACTTC
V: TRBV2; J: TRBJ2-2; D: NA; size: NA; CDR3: CASRPDTGELFF; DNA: TGTGCCAGCAGGCCAGACACCGGGGAGCTGTTTTTT
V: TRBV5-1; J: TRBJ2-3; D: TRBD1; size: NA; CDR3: CASSRGQGSLGRGTDTQYF; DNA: TGCGCCAGCAGCAGGGGACAGGGGTCCTTAGGACGTGGCACAGATACGCAGTATTTT
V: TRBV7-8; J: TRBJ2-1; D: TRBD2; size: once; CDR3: CASSPRVAGAFYNEQFF; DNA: TGTGCCAGCAGCCCTCGGGTAGCGGGGGCCTTCTACAATGAGCAGTTCTTC
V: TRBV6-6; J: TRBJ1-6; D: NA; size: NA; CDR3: CASSDRNNSPLHF; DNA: TGTGCCAGCAGCGACAGGAATAATTCACCCCTCCACTTT
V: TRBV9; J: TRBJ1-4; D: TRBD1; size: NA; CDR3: CASSETGGAFEKLFF; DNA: TGTGCCAGCAGTGAAACAGGGGGCGCATTTGAAAAACTGTTTTTT
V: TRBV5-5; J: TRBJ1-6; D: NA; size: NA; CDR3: CASSREGGYNSPLHF; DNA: TGTGCCAGCAGCCGAGAGGGCGGGTATAATTCACCCCTCCACTTT
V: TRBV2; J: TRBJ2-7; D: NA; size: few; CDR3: CASGPSQYEQYF; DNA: TGTGCCAGCGGGCCAAGCCAATACGAGCAGTACTTC
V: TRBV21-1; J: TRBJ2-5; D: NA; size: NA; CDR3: CASSKAASGEETQYF; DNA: TGTGCCAGCAGCAAGGCGGCTAGCGGGGAGGAGACCCAGTACTTC